This TCR beta chain was identified in a study of blood T cell repertoires in COVID-19. Overall study context: Samples representing acute and convalescent COVID-19 were sourced from the United States, Italy and Spain.

Participant-given clinical history determined each cohort assignment. In the original analysis: Scientists estimated how many nucleated cells there were by amplifying reference gene primers. The table came from immunoSEQ multiplex PCR; TCRdb's copy has only in-frame clones and leaves some out. The V and J calls and clone size were taken over from that table, and D and trimming were inferred from the DNA. This sample yields 350,000 to 500,000 clones, of which roughly 84% are seen a single time; roughly 1.4% belongs to the top ten. Germline V gives CDR1 DFQATT, CDR2 SNEGSKA (reference sequence). CDR3 length: 15 residues. V lost 3 bases and J lost 6; bases outside the gene matches: 9.

The chain couples TRBV20-1 to TRBJ1-5; 9 positions match TRBD1. The TCR originated in a woman between 18 and 29 years old who had been exposed to COVID-19. Sequencing was done on a sample of PBMCs or T cells enriched from blood (not recorded which). The CDR3 here is CSASMGTGLGQPQHF. Here the CDR3 DNA reads TGCAGTGCTAGTATGGGGACAGGGTTAGGTCAGCCCCAGCATTTT.